These 12 T cell receptor beta chains were all obtained from the same sample, sequenced in a study of blood T cell repertoires in COVID-19. This table comes from immunoSEQ multiplex PCR, and its TCRdb copy is limited to in-frame clones, with some not included. The sample yields 150,000 to 200,000 clones, around 80% seen once. Sequenced sample: peripheral blood. These receptors originate from an elderly woman with acute or convalescent COVID-19.

The V gene is TRBV20-1, the J gene TRBJ1-2; D may be TRBD1 (5 bases). Trimming took off 4 bases at V and 6 bases at J, with 15 bases between the two ends. The germline V gene encodes CDR1 DFQATT and CDR2 SNEGSKA (reference sequence). CDR3 length: 13 amino acids. The CDR3 sequence: CSAIETVRDGYTF. DNA of the CDR3: TGCAGTGCTATTGAGACAGTTAGGGATGGCTACACCTTC.

V gene TRBV7-9 combines with J gene TRBJ2-3; D unclear. Germline CDR1 and CDR2: SEHNR and FQNEAQ (reference sequence). Trimming left V 1 base short and J 1 base short, with 6 bases between. The CDR3 contains 14 residues. CDR3 sequence (DNA): TGTGCCAGCAGCTTAGTCCTCGGCACAGATACGCAGTATTTT. This codes for CASSLVLGTDTQYF.

This clone has a handful of counts. The chain joins TRBV6-1 to TRBJ1-6; 9 positions agree with TRBD1. Unmatched junction bases numbered 11, after V lost 2 bases and J lost 9 bases. Germline lookup yields CDR1 MNHNS and CDR2 SASEGT. The CDR3 has 17 residues. This CDR3 is CASSETTNTGGGSPLHF. The CDR3 coding sequence is TGTGCCAGCAGTGAAACAACAAATACAGGGGGCGGTTCACCCCTCCACTTT.

The chain recombines TRBV3-1 (or the pseudogene TRBV3-2) with TRBJ2-7; 8 positions match TRBD2. Looked up from germline, CDR1 is LGHDT and CDR2 is YNNKEL (reference sequence). Losses at the gene ends were 2 bases for V and 4 bases for J; bases not matched to a gene: 10. CDR3 length: 16 amino acids. The CDR3 region has the DNA TGTGCCAGCAGCCAATCCAGACTAGCGAGTCGTTACGAGCAGTACTTC. Translating gives CASSQSRLASRYEQYF.

V usage is TRBV7-2 and J usage is TRBJ2-7; 7 positions match TRBD1. V shed 3 bases, J shed 4 bases, and the junction held 9 bases outside the gene matches. This CDR3 region has 15 residues. CDR1 is SGHTA, CDR2 FQGNSA, per germline. In DNA, the CDR3 is TGTGCCAGCAGCTTCAATCGAGGGGGCCCGTACGAGCAGTACTTC. This codes for CASSFNRGGPYEQYF.

V usage is TRBV5-4 and J usage is TRBJ1-6, with 7 bases matching TRBD1. The CDR3 runs 16 residues. Germline-derived CDR1 and CDR2 are SGHNT and YYREEE (reference sequence). The V and J ends lost 0 bases and 7 bases, in that order; junction bases with no gene match: 7. CDR3 sequence (DNA): TGTGCCAGCAGCTTGGCTGACAGGGCCGGGAATTCACCCCTCCACTTT. This gives the protein CASSLADRAGNSPLHF.

The genes are TRBV5-6 and TRBJ2-2; possible D gene TRBD1, 6 bases. This CDR3 contains 14 residues. The germline V gene has CDR1 SGHDT and CDR2 YYEEEE. V gave up 3 bases and J gave up 3 bases, with 9 bases separating them. CDR3 bases: TGTGCCAGCAGCTGGGGACAACACACCGGGGAGCTGTTTTTT. Translating it yields CASSWGQHTGELFF.

The CDR3, as DNA: TGTGCCAGCAGCCATCCGCGTCTAGCGGCCGCGGGGAACTACAATGAGCAGTTCTTC. Translated: CASSHPRLAAAGNYNEQFF. The chain combines TRBV3-1 (or the pseudogene TRBV3-2) with TRBJ2-1, with TRBD2 matching 7 bases. J gave up 3 bases and V 3 bases, and 17 bases lay outside the gene matches. Germline assignment: CDR1 LGHDT and CDR2 YNNKEL (reference sequence). CDR3 length: 19 residues.

This clone has only one observation. This sequence joins TRBV5-1 and TRBJ2-3, with TRBD2 matching over 9 bases. Per the germline V gene, CDR1 is SGHRS and CDR2 is YFSETQ. The CDR3 has 16 residues. V was pared by 4 bases and J by 1 base, with 7 bases of the junction left unmatched. The CDR3 DNA reads as TGCGCCAGCAGCCGTCAGGCTAGCGGGGGCACAGATACGCAGTATTTT. Translated, it gives CASSRQASGGTDTQYF.

This clone was recorded a few times. CDR3 nucleotides: TGTGCCAGCAGCTTGGAGTGGCGGGGTTACGAGCAGTACTTC. It specifies CASSLEWRGYEQYF. The gene calls are TRBV7-9 and TRBJ2-7, with a possible D match to TRBD2 (6 bases). Germline values: CDR1 SEHNR, CDR2 FQNEAQ (reference sequence). The length of the CDR3 is 14 residues. V shed 3 bases and J shed 4 bases, with 13 bases lying between them.

The V gene is TRBV6-6, the J gene TRBJ1-2; 8 bases are shared with TRBD1. Germline loops: CDR1 MNHNY, CDR2 SVGAGI (reference sequence). V was pared by 6 bases and J by 4 bases, with 7 bases of the junction left unmatched. CDR3 length: 14 amino acids. DNA of the CDR3: TGTGCCAGCAGCACCGGACAGGGTACCTATGGCTACACCTTC. Translating gives CASSTGQGTYGYTF.

This chain links TRBV5-5 with TRBJ2-7; TRBD2 matches 14 bases. The CDR3 is 14 amino acids. In germline, CDR1 is SGHKS, CDR2 YYEKEE (reference sequence). V dropped 3 bases and J dropped 6; count of bases not matched to a gene: 2. CDR3 nucleotides: TGTGCCAGCAGCTCGACTAGCGGGAGGGTCGAGCAGTACTTC. Its translation is CASSSTSGRVEQYF.